This passage covers 16 T cell receptor beta chains from one sample sequenced in a study of regulatory T cells in long-lasting Graves disease. Indicated time point: newly diagnosed GD, antithyroid drugs for less than 3 months. From RNA extracted from PBMCs, the TCR library was made. Construction of TCR beta libraries relied on iRepertoire HTBI primers and on Arm-PCR targeting CDR3 regions. One entry per CDR3 protein, called by TCRdb with MiXCR from the multiplex PCR reads. The sample includes about 540,000 distinct CDR3 sequences, around an eighth of them seen just once. This sample was also put to use in a study of T cells in Graves' hyperthyroidism and ophthalmopathy.

This specimen was peripheral blood mononuclear cells (PBMCs), taken at new diagnosis, from a patient treated with antithyroid drugs. Every receptor here comes from a man aged 25 to 40 with Graves disease.

J is TRBJ2-3 and V is TRBV7-9, with unresolved D. This CDR3 has 14 residues. Trimming left V 3 bases short and J 2 bases short, with 9 bases between. CDR1 and CDR2 from the germline V gene are SEHNR and FQNEAQ (reference sequence). DNA of the CDR3: TGTGCCAGCAGCTTCCAGCTGCTCACAGATACGCAGTATTTT. Its translation is CASSFQLLTDTQYF.

This clonotype was seen at least ten times. The gene calls are TRBV2 and TRBJ2-1; D gene ambiguous. The CDR3 length is 16 residues. The V and J ends lost 1 base and 2 bases respectively, with 12 bases between them. The germline V gene has CDR1 SNHLY and CDR2 FYNNEI. CDR3 residues: CASSEGDGPTYNEQFF. CDR3 nucleotides: TGTGCCAGCAGTGAAGGAGACGGGCCGACCTACAATGAGCAGTTCTTC.

This clonotype has at least ten counts. The chain joins TRBV12-3 or TRBV12-4 to TRBJ2-3; 12 bases fit TRBD2. V shed 7 bases, J shed 7 bases, and the junction held 6 bases outside the gene matches. The CDR3 covers 14 residues. The CDR3, as DNA: TGTGCCAGCACGACTAGCGGGAGTGTTAATACGCAGTATTTT. Translated: CASTTSGSVNTQYF.

This clonotype was recorded at least ten times. This chain uses TRBV18 with TRBJ2-5; 8 nucleotides align to TRBD1. V lost 0 bases, J lost 4 bases, and 1 base stayed unmatched. CDR1 is KGHSH, CDR2 LQKENI, per germline. This CDR3 contains 14 residues. The CDR3 is CASSPPTGGETQYF. CDR3 DNA: TGTGCCAGCTCACCACCCACAGGGGGAGAGACCCAGTACTTC.

The J gene is TRBJ2-7, the V gene TRBV9; D is uncertain. The CDR3 totals 12 residues. Trimming took off 3 bases at V and 0 bases at J, with 4 bases between the two ends. The germline gives CDR1 SGDLS, CDR2 YYNGEE. The CDR3 is CASSADSYEQYF. The DNA of the CDR3 is TGTGCCAGCAGCGCTGACTCCTACGAGCAGTACTTC.

The sample holds many counts of this clonotype. V and J are TRBV6-1 and TRBJ2-3, with 8 positions matching TRBD2. This CDR3 spans 16 amino acids. J gave up 5 bases and V 7 bases, and 14 bases lay outside the gene matches. CDR1 MNHNS and CDR2 SASEGT come from the germline V gene. CDR3 DNA: TGTGCCAGCAATCCGCGACTAGCGAGAGGGGGAGATACGCAGTATTTT. As protein: CASNPRLARGGDTQYF.

This clonotype was recorded many times. The chain carries TRBV7-8 and TRBJ2-7, with D possibly being TRBD2 (6 bases). V lost 4 bases and J lost 6, with 22 bases in between. The germline gives CDR1 SGHVS, CDR2 FQNEAQ. CDR3 length: 16 residues. This CDR3 reads CASSSGPFAGNGEQYF. In DNA form, the CDR3 reads TGTGCCAGCAGCTCCGGACCCTTCGCGGGAAATGGCGAGCAGTACTTC.

This clonotype has at least ten counts. The rearrangement links TRBV10-3 to TRBJ2-7, with TRBD1 identical over 11 bases. J gave up 4 bases and V 11 bases, and 4 bases lay outside the gene matches. Germline values: CDR1 ENHRY, CDR2 SYGVKD. This CDR3 comprises 12 residues. The CDR3 region is CASGQGVYEQYF. For the CDR3, the DNA is TGTGCCTCGGGACAGGGGGTTTACGAGCAGTACTTC.

This clonotype has a count of ten or more. V usage is TRBV5-1 and J usage is TRBJ2-5; D not resolved. Germline lookup yields CDR1 SGHRS and CDR2 YFSETQ. CDR3 length: 14 amino acids. Deletions cut 3 bases from V and 2 bases from J, with 11 bases between. The CDR3 loop reads CASSSRGGQETQYF. The CDR3 bases are TGCGCCAGCAGCTCTCGAGGCGGTCAAGAGACCCAGTACTTC. The variable domain in full, completed from reference TRBV5-1 and TRBJ2-5, reads KAGVTQTPRYLIKTRGQQVTLSCSPISGHRSVSWYQQTPGQGLQFLFEYFSETQRNKGNFPGRFSGRQFSNSRSEMNVSTLELGDSALYLCASSSRGGQETQYFGPGTRLLVL.

This clonotype was seen ten or more times. V usage is TRBV7-8 and J usage is TRBJ2-7; 7 bases align to TRBD1. CDR1 and CDR2 from the germline V gene are SGHVS and FQNEAQ. This CDR3 spans 14 amino acids. V was pared by 4 bases and J by 2 bases, with 5 bases of the junction left unmatched. CDR3 amino acids: CASSSTGLTYEQYF. In DNA form, the CDR3 reads TGTGCCAGCAGCTCGACAGGGCTAACCTACGAGCAGTACTTC.

Many counts were recorded for this clonotype. The rearrangement joins TRBV10-3 to TRBJ1-2; D remains unclear. CDR1 and CDR2 (germline): ENHRY, SYGVKD. This CDR3 has 17 amino acids. Trimming cost V 0 bases and J 4 bases, with 18 bases left between them. This CDR3 is CAISESLKLGVSYGYTF. DNA of the CDR3: TGTGCCATCAGTGAGTCTCTGAAACTCGGGGTTTCCTATGGCTACACCTTC.

This clonotype was picked up many times. CDR3 loop: CAINSGRATDTQYF. CDR3 DNA: TGTGCCATCAACAGCGGGAGGGCGACAGATACGCAGTATTTT. The rearrangement links TRBV10-3 to TRBJ2-3; 10 positions match TRBD2. CDR1 is ENHRY, CDR2 SYGVKD, per germline. CDR3 length: 14 residues. Trimming removed 7 bases from V and 3 bases from J; junction bases left unmatched: 4.

This clonotype was counted a few times. This rearrangement joins TRBV27 to TRBJ2-6; a weak D match, TRBD2 (5 bases). The V gene lost 2 bases and the J gene lost 3 bases, with 11 bases spanning the gap. CDR3 length equals 16 residues. Germline assignment: CDR1 MNHEY and CDR2 SMNVEV (reference sequence). The chain's CDR3 is CASSLAGGLGANVLTF. The CDR3 nucleotides are TGTGCCAGCAGTTTAGCAGGTGGACTTGGGGCCAACGTCCTGACTTTC. The full variable domain, its missing parts supplied by reference TRBV27 and TRBJ2-6, is EAQVTQNPRYLITVTGKKLTVTCSQNMNHEYMSWYRQDPGLGLRQIYYSMNVEVTDKGDVPEGYKVSRKEKRNFPLILESPSPNQTSLYFCASSLAGGLGANVLTFGAGSRLTVL.

In this sample, this clonotype turned up many times. This rearrangement joins TRBV28 to TRBJ2-4; D is uncertain. Germline V gene lookup returns CDR1 MDHEN and CDR2 SYDVKM. This CDR3 region has 13 residues. V was clipped by 7 bases and J by 0 bases, with 7 bases between them. The CDR3 sequence is CASNEVAKNIQYF. The DNA of the CDR3 is TGTGCCAGCAACGAGGTAGCCAAAAACATTCAGTACTTC.

This clonotype showed up many times. This chain joins TRBV10-3 and TRBJ2-2; weak D call: TRBD2 (5 bases). The CDR3 loop spans 16 amino acids. The germline V and J ends were trimmed by 6 bases and 6 bases, with 20 bases remaining between them. Looked up from germline, CDR1 is ENHRY and CDR2 is SYGVKD. The CDR3 loop is CAISPRGSGSPGELFF. DNA for the CDR3: TGTGCCATCAGCCCTCGGGGAAGCGGAAGCCCCGGGGAGCTGTTTTTT.

This sequence joins TRBV20-1 and TRBJ2-2, with 7 bases matching TRBD1. V gave up 4 bases and J gave up 2 bases; unmatched junction bases: 7. The CDR3 spans 15 residues. Per the germline V gene, CDR1 is DFQATT and CDR2 is SNEGSKA (reference sequence). CDR3 region: CSAIDQGENTGELFF. In nucleotides, the CDR3 is TGCAGTGCTATTGATCAGGGGGAAAACACCGGGGAGCTGTTTTTT.